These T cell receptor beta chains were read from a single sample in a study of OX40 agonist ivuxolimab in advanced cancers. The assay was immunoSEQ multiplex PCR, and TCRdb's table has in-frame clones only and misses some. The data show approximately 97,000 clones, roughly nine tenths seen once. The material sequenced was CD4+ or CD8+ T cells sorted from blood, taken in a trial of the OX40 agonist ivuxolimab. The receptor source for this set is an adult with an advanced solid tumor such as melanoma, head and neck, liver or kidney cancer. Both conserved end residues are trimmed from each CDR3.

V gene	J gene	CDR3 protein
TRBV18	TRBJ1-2	ASSPARTYGYT
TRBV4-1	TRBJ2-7	ASSEAVLAGAYEQY
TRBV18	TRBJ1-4	ASSIGTGVEKLF
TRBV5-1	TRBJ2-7	ASSLAFAYEQY
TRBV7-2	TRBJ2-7	ASSRTYEQY
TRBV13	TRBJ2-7	ASSRWTGGGEQY
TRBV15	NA	ATSREMFREQY
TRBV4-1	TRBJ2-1	ASSQAGRPGDEQF
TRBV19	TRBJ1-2	ASSTPQGGDGYT
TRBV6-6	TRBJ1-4	ASSYSTRFEKLF
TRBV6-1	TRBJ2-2	ASATGPNTGELF
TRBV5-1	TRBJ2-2	ASSLGEVTGELF
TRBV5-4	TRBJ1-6	ASSSAGQNYNSPLH
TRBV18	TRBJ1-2	ASSPQVETGPGYT
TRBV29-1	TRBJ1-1	SVGPGGSAEAF
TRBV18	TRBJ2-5	ASSPPGTSETQY
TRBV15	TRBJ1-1	ATSRNRENTEAF
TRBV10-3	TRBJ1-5	AIRPLTAEGNQPQH
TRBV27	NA	ASSLSMTLAGAYYEQY
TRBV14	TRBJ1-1	ASRHGQEYTEAF
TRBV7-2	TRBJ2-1	ASSLRLAGGSEQF
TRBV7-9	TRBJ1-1	ASSQGQGLQAF
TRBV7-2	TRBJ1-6	ASSTRTRGIASPLH
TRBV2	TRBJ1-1	AGRERPAANTEAF